Sequencing of this TCR beta chain was carried out in a study of regulatory T cells in long-lasting Graves disease. Findings of the study overall: Persistent Graves' patients showed less TCR diversity than newly diagnosed patients showed. Patients with persistent disease shared some 3,000 public clonotypes, outpacing the roughly 970 shared by new patients. The study found TRBV28, TRBJ1-2 and TRBJ2-5 favored in persistent disease.

As for time point: persistent/refractory GD, antithyroid drugs over 5 years with positive TRAb. PBMC RNA was the source of the TCR library. The EDTA tubes were filled with 7 to 9.5 milliliters of drawn peripheral blood. Researchers made TCR beta libraries by using iRepertoire HTBI primers and running Arm-PCR on CDR3 regions. TCRdb passed the multiplex PCR reads through MiXCR, listing each CDR3 protein once. Seen here are under 500,000 distinct CDR3 sequences, about 20% observed once, and the top ten hold less than 9%. Concerning this clonotype: What it recognizes is unknown.

The CDR3 runs 13 residues. Germline V gene data show CDR1 as LGHDT and CDR2 as YNNKEL (reference sequence). The V end lost 1 base, the J end lost 6 bases, and 9 bases lay between the germline ends. The rearrangement joins TRBV3-1 to TRBJ2-5; D unclear. Sequenced material: peripheral blood mononuclear cells (PBMCs), taken when the disease was refractory, from a patient treated with antithyroid drugs. The source is a female donor with Graves disease. The CDR3 DNA sequence: TGTGCCAGCAGCCAAGGCCTTTTACAGACCCAGTACTTC. Translation: CASSQGLLQTQYF.